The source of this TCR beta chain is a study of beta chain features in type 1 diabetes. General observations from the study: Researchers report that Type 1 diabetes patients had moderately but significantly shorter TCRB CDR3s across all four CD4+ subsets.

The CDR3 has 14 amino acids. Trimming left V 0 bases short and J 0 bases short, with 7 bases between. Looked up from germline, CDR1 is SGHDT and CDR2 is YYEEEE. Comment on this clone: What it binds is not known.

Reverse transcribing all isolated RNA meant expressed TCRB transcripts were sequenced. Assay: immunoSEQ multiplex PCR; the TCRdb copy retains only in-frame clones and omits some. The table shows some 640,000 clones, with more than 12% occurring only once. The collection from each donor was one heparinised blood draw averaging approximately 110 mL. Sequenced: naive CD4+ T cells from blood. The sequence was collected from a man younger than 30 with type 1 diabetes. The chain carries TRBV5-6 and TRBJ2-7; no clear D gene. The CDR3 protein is CASSLVEISYEQYF. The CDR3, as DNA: TGTGCCAGCAGCTTGGTAGAAATCTCCTACGAGCAGTACTTC. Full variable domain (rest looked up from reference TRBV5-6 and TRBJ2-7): DAGVTQSPTHLIKTRGQQVTLRCSPKSGHDTVSWYQQALGQGPQFIFQYYEEEERQRGNFPDRFSGHQFPNYSSELNVNALLLGDSALYLCASSLVEISYEQYFGPGTRLTVT.